The T cell receptor beta chain described here comes from a study of cytomegalovirus exposure and HLA in healthy donors. Study at large: A subsequent analysis reported that the 120 or so validation repertoires were produced on the same platform that had also been used for the 500 to 700 first-cohort repertoires.

General study points: A subsequent analysis found that TCR clusters from the first cohort also tended to co-occur in the 90 to 150 validation repertoires, with about 95% of cluster scores above 0. The classifier reportedly diagnosed cytomegalovirus status with high specificity and sensitivity.

This clone was detected once. Antigen: not known. The table came from immunoSEQ multiplex PCR; TCRdb's copy has only in-frame clones and leaves some out. The sample has 68,000 or so clones, about 90% seen once; the top ten hold about 3%. CDR3 size: 16 residues. V gave up 4 bases and J gave up 1 base, with 14 bases separating them. In germline, CDR1 is SGHAT, CDR2 FQNNGV. The chain uses TRBV11-2 and TRBJ2-1, with a possible D match to TRBD2 (6 bases). The sequencing sample was made of PBMCs. The TCR was taken from a man aged 18 to 35 in good health and CMV-seronegative. In DNA, the CDR3 is TGTGCCAGCAGCTCATGGGACTCCCTGTCCTACAATGAGCAGTTCTTC. Translation: CASSSWDSLSYNEQFF.